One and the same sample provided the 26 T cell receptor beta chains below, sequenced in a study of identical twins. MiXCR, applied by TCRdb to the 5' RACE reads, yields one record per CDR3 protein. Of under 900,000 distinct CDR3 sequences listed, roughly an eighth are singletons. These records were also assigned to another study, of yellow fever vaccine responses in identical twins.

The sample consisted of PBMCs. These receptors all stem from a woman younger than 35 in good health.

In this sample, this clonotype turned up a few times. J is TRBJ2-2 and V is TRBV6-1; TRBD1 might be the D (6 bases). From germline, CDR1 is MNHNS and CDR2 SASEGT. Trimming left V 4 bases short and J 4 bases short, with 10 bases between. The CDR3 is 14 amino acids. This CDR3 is CASSGQGGTGELFF. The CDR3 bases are TGTGCCAGCAGTGGCCAAGGGGGCACCGGGGAGCTGTTTTTT.

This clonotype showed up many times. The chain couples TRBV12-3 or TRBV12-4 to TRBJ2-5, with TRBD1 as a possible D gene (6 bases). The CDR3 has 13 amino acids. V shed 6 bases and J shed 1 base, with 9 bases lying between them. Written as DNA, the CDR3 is TGTGCCAGCAGCAACAGGGCCCAAGAGACCCAGTACTTC. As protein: CASSNRAQETQYF.

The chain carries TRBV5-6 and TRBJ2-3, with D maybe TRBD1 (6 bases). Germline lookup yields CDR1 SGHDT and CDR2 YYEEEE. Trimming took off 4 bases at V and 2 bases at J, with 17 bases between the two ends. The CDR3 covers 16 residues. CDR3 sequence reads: CASSRLPDSLTDTQYF. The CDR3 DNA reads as TGTGCCAGCAGCCGGTTGCCGGACAGCCTCACAGATACGCAGTATTTT.

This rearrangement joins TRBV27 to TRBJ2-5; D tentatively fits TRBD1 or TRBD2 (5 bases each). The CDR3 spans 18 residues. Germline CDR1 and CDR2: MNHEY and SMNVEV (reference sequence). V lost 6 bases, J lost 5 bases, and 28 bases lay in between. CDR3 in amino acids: CASSRDGLLNYPRETQYF. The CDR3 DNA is TGTGCCAGCAGCCGGGACGGATTACTTAACTATCCCAGGGAGACCCAGTACTTC.

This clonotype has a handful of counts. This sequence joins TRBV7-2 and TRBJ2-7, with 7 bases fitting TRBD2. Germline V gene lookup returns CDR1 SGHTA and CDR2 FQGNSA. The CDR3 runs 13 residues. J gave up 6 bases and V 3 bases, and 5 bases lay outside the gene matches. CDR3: CASSFAGTIEQYF. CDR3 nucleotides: TGTGCCAGCAGCTTCGCCGGGACTATCGAGCAGTACTTC.

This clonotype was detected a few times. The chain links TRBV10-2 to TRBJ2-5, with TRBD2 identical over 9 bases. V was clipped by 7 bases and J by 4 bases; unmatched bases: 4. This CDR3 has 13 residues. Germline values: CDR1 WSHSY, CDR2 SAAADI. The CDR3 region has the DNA TGCGCCAGCACCTTAGCGGGGGTAGAGACCCAGTACTTC. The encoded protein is CASTLAGVETQYF.

CDR3 in amino acids: CASSLESIPNTIYF. The DNA for the CDR3 is TGTGCCAGCAGTTTAGAAAGTATCCCAAACACCATATATTTT. The chain couples TRBV12-3 or TRBV12-4 to TRBJ1-3, with D uncertain. Trimming shortened V by 1 base and J by 6 bases, and 10 bases separated the two germline ends. The CDR3 is 14 residues long.

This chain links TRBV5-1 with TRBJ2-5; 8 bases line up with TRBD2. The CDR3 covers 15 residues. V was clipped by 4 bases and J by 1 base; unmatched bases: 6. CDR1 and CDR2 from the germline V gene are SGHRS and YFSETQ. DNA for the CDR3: TGCGCCAGCAGCCGCACAACTAGCGGCCAAGAGACCCAGTACTTC. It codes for CASSRTTSGQETQYF.

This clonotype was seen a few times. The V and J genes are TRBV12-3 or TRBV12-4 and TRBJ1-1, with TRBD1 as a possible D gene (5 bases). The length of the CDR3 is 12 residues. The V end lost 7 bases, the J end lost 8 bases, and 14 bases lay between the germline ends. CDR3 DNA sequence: TGTGCCAGCACCTTCCGGGGGACCGAAGCTTTCTTT. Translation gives CASTFRGTEAFF.

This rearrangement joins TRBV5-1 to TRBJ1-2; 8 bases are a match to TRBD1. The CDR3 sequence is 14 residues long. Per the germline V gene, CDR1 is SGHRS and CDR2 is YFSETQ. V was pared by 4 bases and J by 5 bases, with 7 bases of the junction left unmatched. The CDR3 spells CASSGGQGEYGYTF. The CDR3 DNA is TGCGCCAGCAGCGGCGGACAGGGAGAGTATGGCTACACCTTC.

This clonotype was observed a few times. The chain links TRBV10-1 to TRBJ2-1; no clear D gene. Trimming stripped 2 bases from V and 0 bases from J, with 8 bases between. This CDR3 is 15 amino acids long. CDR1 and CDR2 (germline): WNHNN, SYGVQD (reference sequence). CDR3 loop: CASSEGKSSYNEQFF. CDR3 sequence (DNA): TGCGCCAGCAGTGAGGGGAAAAGCTCCTACAATGAGCAGTTCTTC.

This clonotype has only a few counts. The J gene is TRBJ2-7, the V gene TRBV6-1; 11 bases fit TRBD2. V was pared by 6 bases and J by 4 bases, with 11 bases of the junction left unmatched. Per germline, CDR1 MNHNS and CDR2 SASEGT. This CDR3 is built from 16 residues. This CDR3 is CASSPTVAGGGYEQYF. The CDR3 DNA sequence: TGTGCCAGCAGCCCGACCGTAGCGGGAGGGGGGTACGAGCAGTACTTC.

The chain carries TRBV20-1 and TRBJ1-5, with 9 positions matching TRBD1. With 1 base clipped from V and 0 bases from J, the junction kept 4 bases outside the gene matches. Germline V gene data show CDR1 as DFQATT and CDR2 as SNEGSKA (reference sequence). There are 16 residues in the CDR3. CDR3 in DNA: TGCAGTGCTAGAGCCAGGACAGGGGATAGCAATCAGCCCCAGCATTTT. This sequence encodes CSARARTGDSNQPQHF.

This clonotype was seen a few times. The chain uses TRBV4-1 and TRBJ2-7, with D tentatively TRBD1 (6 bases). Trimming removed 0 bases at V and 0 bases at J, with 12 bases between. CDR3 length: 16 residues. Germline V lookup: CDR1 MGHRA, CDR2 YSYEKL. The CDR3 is CASSQEWDTRSYEQYF. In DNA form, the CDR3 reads TGCGCCAGCAGCCAAGAATGGGACACCCGCTCCTACGAGCAGTACTTC.

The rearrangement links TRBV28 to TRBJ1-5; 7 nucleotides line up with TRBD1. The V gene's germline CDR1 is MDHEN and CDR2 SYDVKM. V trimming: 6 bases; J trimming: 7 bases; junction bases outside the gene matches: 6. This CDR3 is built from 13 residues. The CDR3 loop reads CASRQGRGQPQHF. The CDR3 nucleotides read TGTGCCAGCAGACAGGGGCGAGGGCAGCCCCAGCATTTT.

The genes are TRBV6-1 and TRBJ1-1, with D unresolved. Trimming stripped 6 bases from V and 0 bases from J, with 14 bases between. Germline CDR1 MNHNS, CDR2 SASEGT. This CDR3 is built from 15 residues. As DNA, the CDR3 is TGTGCCAGCAGAGATTACAGATTTATGAACACTGAAGCTTTCTTT. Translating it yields CASRDYRFMNTEAFF.

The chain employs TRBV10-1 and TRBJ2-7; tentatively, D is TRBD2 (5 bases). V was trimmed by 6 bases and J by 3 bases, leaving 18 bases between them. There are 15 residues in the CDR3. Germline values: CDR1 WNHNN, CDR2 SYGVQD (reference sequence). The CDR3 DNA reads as TGCGCCAGCAGCACAGAGGTACTAGAAAGCTACGAGCAGTACTTC. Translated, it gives CASSTEVLESYEQYF.

This CDR3 is CASSDQEKLFF. The CDR3 bases are TGCGCCAGCAGTGACCAAGAAAAACTGTTTTTT. The chain links TRBV10-2 to TRBJ1-4; no firm D call. This CDR3 region has 11 residues. V lost 3 bases, J lost 8 bases, and 4 bases lay in between. Germline V gives CDR1 WSHSY, CDR2 SAAADI.

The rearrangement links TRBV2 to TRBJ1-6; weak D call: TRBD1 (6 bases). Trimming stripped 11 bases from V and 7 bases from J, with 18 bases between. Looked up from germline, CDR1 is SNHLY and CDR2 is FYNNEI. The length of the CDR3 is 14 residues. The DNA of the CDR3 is TGTGCCGGCGGGGGGCCTCTCGAAAATTCACCCCTCCACTTT. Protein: CAGGGPLENSPLHF. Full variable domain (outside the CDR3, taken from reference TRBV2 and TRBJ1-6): EPEVTQTPSHQVTQMGQEVILRCVPISNHLYFYWYRQILGQKVEFLVSFYNNEISEKSEIFDDQFSVERPDGSNFTLKIRSTKLEDSAMYFCAGGGPLENSPLHFGNGTRLTVT.

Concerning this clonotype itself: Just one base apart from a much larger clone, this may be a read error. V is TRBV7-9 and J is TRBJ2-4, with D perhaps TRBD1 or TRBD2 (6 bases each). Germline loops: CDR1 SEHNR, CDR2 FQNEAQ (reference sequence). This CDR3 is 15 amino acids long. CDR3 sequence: CASSLATGAKIIQYF. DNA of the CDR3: TGTGCCAGCAGCTTAGCGACGGGGGCCAAAATCATTCAGTACTTC.

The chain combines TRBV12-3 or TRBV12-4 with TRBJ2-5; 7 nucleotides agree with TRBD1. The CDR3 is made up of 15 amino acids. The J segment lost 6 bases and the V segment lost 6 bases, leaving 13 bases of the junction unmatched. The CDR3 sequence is CASRRQGWGKKTQYF. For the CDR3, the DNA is TGTGCCAGCAGACGACAGGGCTGGGGTAAGAAGACCCAGTACTTC.

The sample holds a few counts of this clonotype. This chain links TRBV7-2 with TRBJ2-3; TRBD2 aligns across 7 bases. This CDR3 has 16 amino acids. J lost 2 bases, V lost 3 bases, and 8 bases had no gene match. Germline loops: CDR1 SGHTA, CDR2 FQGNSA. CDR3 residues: CASSFMSGITTDTQYF. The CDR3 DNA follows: TGTGCCAGCAGCTTTATGAGCGGGATTACCACAGATACGCAGTATTTT.

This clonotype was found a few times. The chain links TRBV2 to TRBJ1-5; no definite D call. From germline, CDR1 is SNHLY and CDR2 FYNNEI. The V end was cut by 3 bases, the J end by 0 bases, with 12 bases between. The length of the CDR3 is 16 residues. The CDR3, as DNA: TGTGCCAGCAGTGACATTCTGTGGGATAGCAATCAGCCCCAGCATTTT. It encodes CASSDILWDSNQPQHF.

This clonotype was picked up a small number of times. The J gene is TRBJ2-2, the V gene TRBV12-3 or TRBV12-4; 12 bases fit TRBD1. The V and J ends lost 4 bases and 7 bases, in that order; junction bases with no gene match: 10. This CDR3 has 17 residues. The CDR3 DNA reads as TGTGCCAGCAGTTCGTGGGGGGACAGGGGGCTCAGCGGGGAGCTGTTTTTT. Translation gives CASSSWGDRGLSGELFF.

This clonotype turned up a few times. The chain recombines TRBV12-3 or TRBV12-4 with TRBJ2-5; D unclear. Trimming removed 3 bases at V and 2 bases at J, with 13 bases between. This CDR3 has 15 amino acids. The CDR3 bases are TGTGCCAGCAGTTTCACTACTCGGGCGCAAGAGACCCAGTACTTC. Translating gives CASSFTTRAQETQYF.

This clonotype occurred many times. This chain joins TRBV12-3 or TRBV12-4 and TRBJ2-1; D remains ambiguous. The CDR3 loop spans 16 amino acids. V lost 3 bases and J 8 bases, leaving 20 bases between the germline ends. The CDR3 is CASSFLGVRQGDEQFF. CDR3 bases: TGTGCCAGCAGTTTTCTGGGTGTTCGCCAAGGCGATGAGCAGTTCTTC.